The 17 T cell receptor beta chains in this list originate from one sample, sequenced in a study of beta chain features in type 1 diabetes. What was sequenced were expressed TCRB transcripts, since all of the isolated RNA had been reverse transcribed. The assay was immunoSEQ multiplex PCR, and TCRdb's table has in-frame clones only and misses some. The sample records roughly 250,000 clones, 20% being singletons. Study-wide results and limits: Among patients with Type 1 diabetes, TCRB CDR3s were moderately but significantly shorter in every one of the four CD4+ subsets.

For these receptors, no antigen is known. The sample was naive CD4+ T cells from blood. These receptors were obtained from a woman between 40 and 50 years old with type 1 diabetes.

This chain connects TRBV5-6 to TRBJ2-5; tentatively, D is TRBD1 (5 bases). This CDR3 region has 16 residues. CDR1 and CDR2 (germline): SGHDT, YYEEEE. Trimming cost V 1 base and J 1 base, with 14 bases left between them. The CDR3 spells CASSLTGRALQETQYF. In DNA, the CDR3 is TGTGCCAGCAGCTTGACAGGACGGGCCCTCCAAGAGACCCAGTACTTC.

This clone was observed a few times. Written as DNA, the CDR3 is TGTGCCAGCAGCGCCGACCAGGGGAGCCCTAACTATGGCTACACCTTC. Its protein product is CASSADQGSPNYGYTF. This chain joins TRBV5-4 and TRBJ1-2; possible D gene TRBD1, 6 bases. Germline-derived CDR1 and CDR2 are SGHNT and YYREEE (reference sequence). With 4 bases removed from V and 0 bases from J, the gap between germline ends came to 16 bases. The CDR3 consists of 16 residues.

This clone was seen a handful of times. The CDR3 is CASSTSRTSGDHNEQFF. The CDR3 coding sequence is TGTGCCAGCAGCACTAGTCGAACTAGCGGGGATCATAATGAGCAGTTCTTC. The chain is built from TRBV7-7 and TRBJ2-1, with 10 bases fitting TRBD2. This CDR3 is 17 amino acids long. With V trimmed by 5 bases and J by 7 bases, 14 bases remained unmatched. The germline gives CDR1 SSHAT, CDR2 FNYEAQ (reference sequence).

There are a few counts of this clone. V is TRBV20-1 and J is TRBJ2-5; D call uncertain. Per germline, CDR1 DFQATT and CDR2 SNEGSKA (reference sequence). Trimming shortened V by 3 bases and J by 5 bases, and 7 bases separated the two germline ends. This CDR3 region has 11 residues. CDR3 sequence reads: CSASARETQYF. The DNA for the CDR3 is TGCAGTGCTAGTGCCCGGGAGACCCAGTACTTC.

The rearrangement joins TRBV7-3 to TRBJ1-2; tentative D call: TRBD1 (5 bases). The CDR3 has 15 residues. Trimming cost V 5 bases and J 4 bases, with 17 bases left between them. Germline loops: CDR1 SGHTA, CDR2 FQGTGA. The DNA for the CDR3 is TGTGCCAGCAGCCCCTCGGGAGGGGACCCCTATGGCTACACCTTC. This translates into CASSPSGGDPYGYTF. Using reference TRBV7-3 and TRBJ1-2 for the parts outside the CDR3, the full variable domain is GAGVSQTPSNKVTEKGKYVELRCDPISGHTALYWYRQSLGQGPEFLIYFQGTGAADDSGLPNDRFFAVRPEGSVSTLKIQRTERGDSAVYLCASSPSGGDPYGYTFGSGTRLTVV.

This clone was seen only a few times. V is TRBV10-3 and J is TRBJ2-1; D perhaps matches TRBD1 (5 bases). The CDR3 sequence is 12 residues long. V gave up 7 bases and J gave up 12 bases, with 16 bases separating them. Germline V gene data show CDR1 as ENHRY and CDR2 as SYGVKD. In nucleotides, the CDR3 is TGTGCCATCACCGATCCTGACAGTCCGCAGTTCTTC. This sequence encodes CAITDPDSPQFF.

This clone was seen more than once but under ten times. J is TRBJ1-2 and V is TRBV5-1; 9 bases align to TRBD1. The CDR3 is 18 amino acids. Germline V gene data show CDR1 as SGHRS and CDR2 as YFSETQ. V shed 5 bases, J shed 9 bases, and the junction held 23 bases outside the gene matches. The CDR3 loop is CASRLSGTGWPGAPSYTF. Here the CDR3 DNA reads TGCGCCAGCAGGCTATCCGGGACAGGGTGGCCCGGCGCCCCGAGCTACACCTTC.

This clone was detected a few times. The chain employs TRBV27 and TRBJ2-5, with D perhaps TRBD1 (6 bases). The CDR3 length is 14 residues. Looked up from germline, CDR1 is MNHEY and CDR2 is SMNVEV (reference sequence). V lost 2 bases and J 7 bases, leaving 14 bases between the germline ends. In DNA form, the CDR3 reads TGTGCCAGCAGTTTACGGCACGAAGGGGGGACCCAGTACTTC. This gives the protein CASSLRHEGGTQYF.

This clone has a handful of counts. The chain links TRBV18 to TRBJ2-5; unclear D gene. The CDR3 loop spans 13 amino acids. Trimming stripped 3 bases from V and 1 base from J, with 6 bases between. Germline V gene data show CDR1 as KGHSH and CDR2 as LQKENI. The DNA of the CDR3 is TGTGCCAGCTCACCGAGCCTCCAAGAGACCCAGTACTTC. This codes for CASSPSLQETQYF. The full variable domain, its missing parts supplied by reference TRBV18 and TRBJ2-5, is NAGVMQNPRHLVRRRGQEARLRCSPMKGHSHVYWYRQLPEEGLKFMVYLQKENIIDESGMPKERFSAEFPKEGPSILRIQQVVRGDSAAYFCASSPSLQETQYFGPGTRLLVL.

V and J are TRBV11-2 and TRBJ2-1; 9 bases align to TRBD1. The V gene end was trimmed by 0 bases and the J gene end by 12 bases; junction bases not matched to a gene: 12. CDR1 and CDR2 from the germline V gene are SGHAT and FQNNGV. CDR3 length: 16 residues. For the CDR3, the DNA is TGTGCCAGCAGCTTAGATCTTGGACAGGGGCCGCGGCGGCAGTTCTTC. It translates to CASSLDLGQGPRRQFF. Based on the CDR3 plus reference TRBV11-2 and TRBJ2-1, the full variable domain is EAGVAQSPRYKIIEKRQSVAFWCNPISGHATLYWYQQILGQGPKLLIQFQNNGVVDDSQLPKDRFSAERLKGVDSTLKIQPAKLEDSAVYLCASSLDLGQGPRRQFFGPGTRLTVL.

This clone has more than one count but fewer than ten. The J gene is TRBJ2-7, the V gene TRBV30; maybe TRBD2 (6 bases). The CDR3 covers 16 residues. Germline CDR1 is GTSNPN and CDR2 is SVGIG (reference sequence). V was trimmed by 4 bases and J by 5 bases, leaving 24 bases between them. In nucleotides, the CDR3 is TGTGCCTGGACCGTGCCCTCAACGGGACTTAGGAACGAGCAGTACTTC. Amino acids: CAWTVPSTGLRNEQYF.

This clone was detected a few times. This chain uses TRBV2 with TRBJ2-1; TRBD1 agrees at 7 bases. V trimming: 4 bases; J trimming: 5 bases; junction bases outside the gene matches: 5. Germline CDR1 and CDR2: SNHLY and FYNNEI. The CDR3 has 14 residues. CDR3 coding DNA: TGTGCCAGCAGTGTGAGACAGGGCAACAATGAGCAGTTCTTC. This encodes CASSVRQGNNEQFF. Drawing the rest from reference TRBV2 and TRBJ2-1, the complete variable domain is EPEVTQTPSHQVTQMGQEVILRCVPISNHLYFYWYRQILGQKVEFLVSFYNNEISEKSEIFDDQFSVERPDGSNFTLKIRSTKLEDSAMYFCASSVRQGNNEQFFGPGTRLTVL.

This clone has just a few counts. For the CDR3, the DNA is TGTGCCTCCCACAGGGGTTCCTACGAGCAGTACTTC. It encodes CASHRGSYEQYF. The chain recombines TRBV30 with TRBJ2-7, with 7 bases that match TRBD1. From germline, CDR1 is GTSNPN and CDR2 SVGIG (reference sequence). CDR3 length equals 12 residues. The V segment lost 7 bases and the J segment 1 base; nucleotides outside the gene matches: 4. The variable domain in full, with the rest retrieved from reference TRBV30 and TRBJ2-7, is SQTIHQWPATLVQPVGSPLSLECTVEGTSNPNLYWYRQAAGRGLQLLFYSVGIGQISSEVPQNLSASRPQDRQFILSSKKLLLSDSGFYLCASHRGSYEQYFGPGTRLTVT.

This clone was found a few times. The rearrangement uses TRBV15 and TRBJ1-2, with D maybe TRBD1 (5 bases). CDR3 length: 15 residues. The V and J ends lost 0 bases and 0 bases respectively, with 8 bases between them. CDR1 LNHNV and CDR2 YYDKDF come from the germline V gene (reference sequence). The CDR3 DNA follows: TGTGCCACCAGCAGAGAAGCGGGGGCTAACTATGGCTACACCTTC. Translated, it gives CATSREAGANYGYTF.

This clone turned up a few times. The chain recombines TRBV28 with TRBJ2-2; tentatively, D is TRBD2 (6 bases). This CDR3 has 15 amino acids. Germline CDR1 and CDR2: MDHEN and SYDVKM. Trimming left V 6 bases short and J 2 bases short, with 13 bases between. The CDR3 reads CASRRLGSNTGELFF. Here the CDR3 DNA reads TGTGCCAGCAGAAGACTAGGGTCTAACACCGGGGAGCTGTTTTTT. Looking up the rest from reference TRBV28 and TRBJ2-2 gives the full variable domain: DVKVTQSSRYLVKRTGEKVFLECVQDMDHENMFWYRQDPGLGLRLIYFSYDVKMKEKGDIPEGYSVSREKKERFSLILESASTNQTSMYLCASRRLGSNTGELFFGEGSRLTVL.

This clone showed up just a few times. Other DNA sequences in the same sample also yield this CDR3. This chain joins TRBV29-1 and TRBJ1-1; D call uncertain. Trimming pared 3 bases from V and 1 base from J, leaving 6 bases between. The CDR3 is 12 amino acids. The germline V gene has CDR1 SQVTM and CDR2 ANQGSEA. The CDR3 region is CSVDRGNTEAFF. Written as DNA, the CDR3 is TGCAGCGTTGATCGGGGGAACACTGAAGCTTTCTTT.

The chain recombines TRBV11-2 with TRBJ2-1, with 7 positions matching TRBD1. The V segment lost 5 bases and the J segment 7 bases; nucleotides outside the gene matches: 5. Germline CDR1 reads SGHAT; CDR2 reads FQNNGV. The CDR3 has 13 residues. CDR3 nucleotides: TGTGCCAGCAGCGTCGACAGGGCGAATGAGCAGTTCTTC. Translated: CASSVDRANEQFF.